This T cell receptor beta chain was recovered during a study of blood T cell repertoires in COVID-19 (TCRdb year 2020). Concerning the study at large: The collaborator samples originated in the United States, Italy and Spain and spanned the acute and convalescent phases of COVID-19. The prospective study material was composed of cDNA or gDNA derived from T cells, B-cell-depleted T cells, or PBMCs. The dataset comprised deeply sampled blood TCRbeta repertoires from subjects exposed to, actively infected with, or recovered from COVID-19. A freely available public database, intended as a resource for researchers studying the immune response to SARS-CoV-2, is where the repertoires were released. Samples came from the ongoing ImmuneRACE study (first 160 participants) plus 1,254 subjects from 6 global collaborators. Sample metadata almost always included a de-identified subject ID, COVID-19 status, age in years and sex. Where available, HLA class I and class II types were obtained from metadata supplied by the sample provider rather than from assay-based typing.

The investigation overall reported the following: The quantity of clinical and demographic metadata differed by source and by participant and was supplied without curation.

Trimmed from V: 6 bases; trimmed from J: 2 bases; junction bases lacking a gene match: 6. The CDR3 starts with the cysteine, ends with the phenylalanine, and has 15 residues. Only the CDR3 DNA is retained, 45 bases long and in frame from the first base. CDR1 is given as MNHEY and CDR2 as SVGAGI, both from the germline V gene. The sample holds a few counts of this clone. Its specific antigen is unknown. No clone much larger than this one lies a single base away; base qualities are absent. The immunoSEQ Assay, a bias-controlled multiplex PCR, was used to amplify TCRbeta CDR3 regions from genomic DNA. Processing in the source paper ran as follows. The number of nucleated cells in each sample was estimated by amplification of reference gene primers within the assay. To quantify the absolute abundance of each unique TCRbeta CDR3 rearrangement, sequence reads were collapsed and filtered. For each sample, productive Simpson clonality was calculated by taking the square root of Simpson's diversity index across productive rearrangements. TCRdb mirrors the immuneACCESS table, restricted to in-frame sequences. Some clones are absent from its copies; in checked studies, under half trace to an unresolved V gene, and the reason for the others is unknown. V and J calls and clone size follow that table, whereas D and trimming were derived from the DNA. Here the sample has 100,000 to 150,000 clones; about 88% occur a single time. The biggest ten clones account for about 2.6% of the sample.

In the prospective study, participants were roughly 18 to 100 years old, resided in fewer than 25 geographic areas of the United States, and were enrolled through a virtual design. In the prospective study, cohorts were assigned on the basis of participant-reported clinical history obtained from a screening survey and a study questionnaire. Each participant in the prospective study had whole blood, serum and a nasopharyngeal or oropharyngeal swab collected by mobile phlebotomists. Prospective study participants could optionally give additional blood draws and questionnaires over an approximately two-month period. Before DNA extraction, prospective study blood samples were shipped either frozen or at room temperature.

The TCR was taken from a man between 40 and 49 years old with acute COVID-19. The sample taken for sequencing was PBMCs or T cells enriched from blood (not recorded which). This receptor chain uses TRBV6-5 and TRBJ2-1, and 8 junctional nucleotides match TRBD2. The sequenced DNA is TGTGCCAGCAGCCCAAGCGGGGGACCCTACAATGAGCAGTTCTTC. The translation is CASSPSGGPYNEQFF.